A single T cell receptor (beta chain) is shown here with its context. The antigen remains unidentified. V shed 5 bases and J shed 9 bases, with 14 bases lying between them. The CDR3 totals 14 residues. CDR1 and CDR2 from the germline V gene are SEHNR and FQNEAQ (reference sequence). This specimen belongs to a study of cytomegalovirus exposure and HLA in healthy donors. Overall study context: The approximately 120 validation repertoires, a later analysis reported, used the same platform as the approximately 670 repertoires from the first cohort.

Study results and limitations: Most TCR sequences were uncommon, yet certain public TCRs appeared in many donors. For cytomegalovirus status, the classifier reportedly gave diagnoses with high specificity and sensitivity.

Measured with immunoSEQ multiplex PCR; TCRdb has only the in-frame clones, and not every one. The sample records approximately 160,000 clones, around 85% being singletons. The source is a man aged 25-45 years in good health and CMV-seropositive. V and J are TRBV7-9 and TRBJ1-6; unclear D gene. The sequencing sample was made of PBMCs. In DNA form, the CDR3 reads TGTGCCAGCAGCATCGGTGTCGGTGGTTCACCCCTCCACTTT. Encoded protein: CASSIGVGGSPLHF.